This TCR beta chain was captured by sequencing in a study of cytomegalovirus exposure and HLA in healthy donors (dated by TCRdb to about 2017). For the wider study: In an earlier analysis of approximately 640 of the donors, approximately 260 Gb of sequence data and 90 million to 120 million unique TCR beta sequences from 150 million to 200 million T cells were reported. Roughly 5 DR-DQ haplotypes were treated as single units for association and clustering because of strong linkage in the cohort. All discovery cohort repertoires had been generated on a single sequencing platform. To study patterns of TCR occurrence, a later analysis re-analyzed previously published TCR beta repertoires from 500 to 850 donors and added high-resolution HLA genotyping. A later genetic analysis used genome-wide SNP genotypes for 398 of the 666 donors, treating that subset as a discovery cohort. Alongside the repertoire data, information on donor age, sex, ethnicity and CMV serostatus was compiled. In addition to the first cohort of 666 subjects, a separate validation cohort of over 90 different subjects was used. Of the roughly 390 genotyped donors, approximately 81% were placed in the genetic ancestry cluster associated with self-reported Caucasian donors. In an earlier analysis of about 590 of the donors, high-throughput TCR beta sequencing was used to judge whether each TCR beta V gene segment behaved as functional or pseudogenic. The study was designed to test whether signatures of past pathogen exposure could be identified by cataloging public T cell receptors. To predict cytomegalovirus infection status, the study combined high-throughput TCR immunosequencing, statistical association of individual TCRs with disease status, and machine learning. An early release that covered around 590 HLA-typed donors contained about 290 gigabases of sequencing data and 75 million to 100 million unique TCR sequences. Among roughly 400 genotyped donors of the cohort, an average of roughly 230,000 unique TCR beta nucleotide sequences was sequenced per donor, of which about 19% were non-productive. HLA typing covered class I and class II loci at four-digit resolution. Rather than using new phenotypic data, the later analysis identified candidate immune exposures from TCR beta sequences and from how often those sequences occurred across donors. Using immunosequencing, the study profiled T cell repertoires from 640 or so subjects and related those repertoires to cytomegalovirus serostatus. Typing coverage varied by locus: roughly 629-640 donors for A, B, C, DRB1 and DQB1; approximately 500 for DQA1; approximately 610 for DPA1; roughly 450 for DPB1. What the study reported, not specific to this receptor: Several of the top co-occurrence clusters appeared to be linked to parvovirus B19, influenza, CMV and Epstein-Barr virus, according to a later analysis. When HLA alleles, especially DR and DQ, strongly co-occurred, attributing TCR associations to individual alleles was difficult. Sequencing depth was assumed to be roughly uniform across donors in the presence/absence analyses, though that assumption may not hold. Compared with equally common non-associated chains, HLA-associated TCR beta chains in a later analysis were more clonally expanded and had lower generation probabilities. Immune exposure information for the cohort was limited to CMV serostatus. It was suggested by the authors that the approach could potentially be generalized to other disease states and immunological phenotypes. A total of about 150 TCR beta chains were listed by the study as associated with cytomegalovirus. Because HLA typing was missing for some donors at each locus, association tests included only the typed subset. Three of the identified cytomegalovirus-associated TCR beta chains were confirmed in vitro to be specific for cytomegalovirus antigens. About 17 rarely observed V segments, including chromosome 9 orphons, were excluded from the earlier analysis of about 610 of the donors because counts were too low. In a later analysis, the rate of TCR association differed among HLA loci, with DRB1 alleles having the most associated TCRs and HLA-C alleles having the fewest. In a later analysis, some 17,000 TCR beta sequences were associated with specific HLA alleles at a false discovery rate of 0.05. Most TCR sequences were seen in very few donors, while some public TCRs were found in many individuals. A further reported finding was that TCR beta sequences accurately predicted the HLA-A and HLA-B alleles for most subjects in the first cohort. Only TCR beta chains were sequenced in this cohort, and the absence of alpha or paired-chain data limited detectable features. Broadly in line with IMGT annotations, most TCR beta V segments showed up in productive rearrangements about 87% or about 30% of the time in an earlier analysis of around 600 of the donors. Linkage disequilibrium might explain the correlated functional status among segregating V segments, but an unknown experimental factor could not be excluded. A later genetic analysis associated a missense DCLRE1C variant with V-gene and J-gene trimming of TCR beta chains, and an independent cohort replicated the association. A group of highly shared sequence variants was considered likely to be a technical artifact of the sequencing pipeline. According to a later genetic analysis, donors in an Asian-associated ancestry cluster had fewer N-insertions in productive TCRs than the roughly 700-donor mean. According to a later analysis, most CMV-associated TCR beta chains appeared to be HLA-restricted, and the HLA associations seemed to be driven largely by CMV exposure. In both the original and validation cohorts, the classifier was reported to diagnose cytomegalovirus status with high specificity and sensitivity.

With regard to this clone: Its antigen is unknown. Base-call qualities are not available, and no considerably larger clone is one nucleotide away.

The protocol used for the library was the immunoSEQ multiplex PCR assay. For the multiplex PCR, a mixture combining 60 forward primers for TCR Vbeta segments and 13 reverse primers for TCR Jbeta segments was used. Amplification of the CDR3 region of rearranged TCR beta genes was performed with a multiplex PCR assay on genomic DNA. The Illumina HiSeq System was used to sequence the amplified TCR beta libraries as 87-base-pair reads. The paper's data handling went like this. In a later analysis, some 80 million unique TCR beta chains were counted across the 666 repertoires, and around 10 million of these chains were shared by at least two donors. Raw reads were error-corrected and collapsed into unique sequences by a nearest-neighbor algorithm in which closely related sequences were merged to remove PCR and sequencing errors. To assign V, D and J gene segments, CDR3 sequences were aligned to IMGT reference sequences. For a sequence to be retained, at least a six-nucleotide match to both a V gene segment and a J gene segment was required. A rearrangement was called productive if the CDR3 had no stop codons and remained in frame with V and J, and every other rearrangement was called non-productive. Following IMGT convention, CDR3 was defined as the stretch from the second conserved V-encoded cysteine up to the conserved J-encoded phenylalanine. In an earlier analysis of 550 to 650 of the donors, sequences lacking an unambiguous match to a single V gene segment were excluded. In an earlier analysis of about 590 of the donors, a V segment was called functional when productive rearrangements were above 56.7%, and segregating when the standard deviation between donors exceeded 5%. To diagnose cytomegalovirus status from the catalog of TCR beta chain sequences, a statistical classification framework was built. V and J gene assignment, in a later analysis, came from comparing TCR nucleotide sequences with IMGT/GENE-DB human TR gene sequences. A later analysis assigned CDR3 sequences and most-parsimonious VDJ recombination scenarios with the TCRdist pipeline. In a later analysis, each TCR beta chain was defined by its CDR3 amino acid sequence together with its V-gene family, and reads without a unique V-gene family were excluded. A later analysis removed 550 to 700 highly shared, low-generation-probability nucleotide sequences to deal with suspected cross-contamination and a sequencing artifact. In a later analysis, a clonal expansion index for each public chain was calculated from normalized within-repertoire ranks of inferred template counts. A later analysis computed generation probabilities with a VDJ recombination model fitted to out-of-frame rearrangements, and checked the results against IGoR. A later analysis scored TCR-TCR, TCR-HLA and TCR-CMV co-occurrence with hypergeometric tests, applying a repertoire-size bias correction to TCR pairs. A later analysis estimated false discovery rates by permuting HLA or CMV assignments 20 times. A later analysis grouped co-occurring TCRs with DBSCAN, adding TCRdist sequence similarity when clustering within HLA-allele-positive subsets. Repertoires with fewer than 30,000 or more than 120,000 public chains were left out of co-occurrence clustering, as were several repertoires with anomalous nucleotide sharing. TCRdb provides this immuneACCESS table in a form limited to in-frame rearrangements. Some clones are lacking; in checked studies, under half of them reflect an unresolved V gene, and why the rest are absent is not known. That table gives V, J and clone size, and the DNA gave D and trimming. Present in this sample are around 160,000 clones, 75% to 90% of which were seen just once. The ten largest clones add up to approximately 2% of the sample.

The cohort was made up of hundreds of healthy bone marrow donors. All cohort members were sampled while nominally healthy, although unrecorded immune exposures were likely present. CMV serostatus was positive for approximately 300 and negative for about 50% of the roughly 700 cohort members, and was not recorded for this donor. Each donor provided a peripheral blood sample, and peripheral blood mononuclear cells were used for TCR beta sequencing. The Qiagen DNeasy Blood Extraction Kit was used to extract genomic DNA from the blood cell samples. The source of this sequence is a human donor in good health. The sample was PBMCs.

The DNA sequence is as follows: TGTGCCAGCAGTTACTCGACAGCAACTAATGAAAAACTGTTTTTT. Protein translation: CASSYSTATNEKLFF. The chain is made from TRBV6-5 and TRBJ1-4; the best D guess is TRBD1, with 5 bases matching. The trim is 0 bases for V and 0 bases for J, with a gap of 5 bases between the germline ends. CDR1 and CDR2 were assigned from the germline V gene as MNHEY and SVGAGI. Spanning cysteine to phenylalanine, the CDR3 consists of 15 amino acids. The only DNA kept is the CDR3, 45 bases in frame from the first base.